This T cell receptor beta chain was identified in a study of CD8+CD57+ T cells in acquired aplastic anemia. Sequenced patients had shown CD8+CD57+ cell expansion by flow cytometry. Ten or more counts support this clonotype. Investigators profiled TCR beta VDJ and CDR3 from genomic DNA template. From the reads, TCRdb called clonotypes with MiXCR, one entry per CDR3 protein. Among 150,000 to 160,000 distinct CDR3 sequences listed, 40% to 65% were seen once. After removal of 5 bases from V and 10 bases from J, the junction contained 8 bases not matched to a gene. The germline gives CDR1 LNHDA, CDR2 SQIVND (reference sequence). There are 14 residues in the CDR3.

Sample: sorted CD4+, CD8+, or CD8+CD57+ T cells (not recorded which) from PBMCs. V and J are TRBV19 and TRBJ1-6, with 7 bases identical to TRBD1. This TCR came from a human donor with aplastic anemia. CDR3 in amino acids: CASSAGTALSPLHF. DNA of the CDR3: TGTGCCAGTAGTGCCGGGACAGCCCTCTCACCCCTCCACTTT.